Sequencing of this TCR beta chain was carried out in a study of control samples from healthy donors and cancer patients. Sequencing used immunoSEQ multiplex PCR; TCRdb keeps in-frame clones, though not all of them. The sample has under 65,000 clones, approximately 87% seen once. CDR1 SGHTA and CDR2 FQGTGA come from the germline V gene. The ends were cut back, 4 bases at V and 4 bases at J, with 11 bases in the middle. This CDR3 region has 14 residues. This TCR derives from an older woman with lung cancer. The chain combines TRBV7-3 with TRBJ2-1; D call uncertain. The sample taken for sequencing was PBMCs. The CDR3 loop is CASSSDAGYNEQFF. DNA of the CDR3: TGTGCCAGCAGCTCGGACGCTGGATACAATGAGCAGTTCTTC.